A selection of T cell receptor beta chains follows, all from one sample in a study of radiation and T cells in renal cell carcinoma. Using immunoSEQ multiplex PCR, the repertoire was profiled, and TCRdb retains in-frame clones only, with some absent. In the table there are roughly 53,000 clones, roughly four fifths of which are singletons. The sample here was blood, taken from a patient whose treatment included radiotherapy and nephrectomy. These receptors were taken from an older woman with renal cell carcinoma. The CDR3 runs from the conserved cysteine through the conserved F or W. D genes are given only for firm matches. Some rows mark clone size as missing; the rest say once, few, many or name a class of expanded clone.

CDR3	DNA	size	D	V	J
CASSLGTGANYGYTF	TGTGCCAGCTCCTTAGGGACAGGCGCTAACTATGGCTACACCTTC	.	TRBD1	TRBV2	TRBJ1-2
CASSLDRVSTDTQYF	TGCGCCAGCAGTTTGGACAGGGTTAGCACAGATACGCAGTATTTT	once	TRBD1	TRBV5-1	TRBJ2-3
CATSRDSGGAFETQYF	TGTGCCACCAGCAGAGATAGCGGGGGGGCCTTTGAGACCCAGTACTTC	.	TRBD2	TRBV15	TRBJ2-5
CASSQGPQFGTEAFF	TGTGCCAGTAGTCAAGGGCCCCAGTTTGGCACTGAAGCTTTCTTT	.	.	TRBV19	TRBJ1-1
CASSLAPLAGTTTYEQYF	TGTGCCAGCAGCTTAGCCCCACTAGCGGGGACCACCACCTACGAGCAGTACTTC	few	TRBD2	TRBV11-2	TRBJ2-7
CASTPRGGPYGYTF	TGCGCCAGCACCCCCCGGGGGGGCCCTTATGGCTACACCTTC	.	.	TRBV5-1	TRBJ1-2
CASTSGNTIYF	TGTGCCAGCACCTCTGGAAACACCATATATTTT	few	.	TRBV5-6	TRBJ1-3
CASSDASGRADTQYF	TGTGCCAGCAGTGATGCTAGCGGGAGGGCTGATACGCAGTATTTT	once	TRBD2	TRBV2	TRBJ2-3
CASSTTSGRVIAFF	TGTGCCAGCAGCACCACCTCGGGGAGGGTGATCGCTTTCTTT	.	.	TRBV5-5	TRBJ1-1
CASTRDRGNTIYF	TGTGCCTCCACCCGGGACCGTGGAAACACCATATATTTT	.	.	TRBV10-3	TRBJ1-3
CASSRTGGYSYNEQFF	TGTGCCAGCAGCCGTACCGGGGGGTACTCCTACAATGAGCAGTTCTTC	.	TRBD2	TRBV7-2	TRBJ2-1
CASSASDEYSYNSPLHF	TGTGCCAGCAGCGCGTCGGACGAGTACTCCTATAATTCACCCCTCCACTTT	.	.	TRBV9	TRBJ1-6
CASSLEVSTDTQYF	TGTGCCAGCAGCTTGGAAGTAAGCACAGATACGCAGTATTTT	.	.	TRBV5-6	TRBJ2-3
CASSPTRDEKLFF	TGTGCCAGCAGCCCGACTCGGGATGAAAAACTGTTTTTT	.	.	TRBV7-2	TRBJ1-4
CASSLAGGLDEQFF	TGTGCCAGCAGCTTAGCCGGGGGGCTGGATGAGCAGTTCTTC	.	.	TRBV7-3	TRBJ2-1